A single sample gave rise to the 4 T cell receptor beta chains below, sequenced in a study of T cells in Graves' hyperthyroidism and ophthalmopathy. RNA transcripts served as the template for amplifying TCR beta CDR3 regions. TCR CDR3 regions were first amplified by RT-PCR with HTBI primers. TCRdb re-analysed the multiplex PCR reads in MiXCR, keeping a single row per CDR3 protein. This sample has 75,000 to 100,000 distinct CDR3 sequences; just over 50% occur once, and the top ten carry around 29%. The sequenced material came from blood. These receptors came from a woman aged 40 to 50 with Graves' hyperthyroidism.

The CDR3 DNA is TGTGCCAGCAGCCAAGGGACAGGGTTGTACGAGCAGTACTTC. This encodes CASSQGTGLYEQYF. The V call is TRBV7-9, the J call TRBJ2-7; 9 positions match TRBD1. CDR1 and CDR2 (germline): SEHNR, FQNEAQ (reference sequence). The junction had 6 bases not matched to a gene; V was cut back by 5 bases and J by 4 bases. The CDR3 is made up of 14 amino acids.

The chain's CDR3 is CASSLGQGGTQETQYF. The CDR3, as DNA: TGCGCCAGCAGCTTGGGACAGGGAGGAACCCAAGAGACCCAGTACTTC. The chain carries TRBV5-1 and TRBJ2-5, with a possible D match to TRBD1 (7 bases). Germline V gives CDR1 SGHRS, CDR2 YFSETQ. This CDR3 spans 16 amino acids. V gave up 0 bases and J gave up 1 base, with 13 bases separating them.

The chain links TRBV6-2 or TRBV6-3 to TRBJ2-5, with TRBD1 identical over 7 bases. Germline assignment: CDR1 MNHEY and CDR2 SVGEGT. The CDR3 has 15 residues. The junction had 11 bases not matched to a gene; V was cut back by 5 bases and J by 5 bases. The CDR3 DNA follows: TGTGCCAGCAGTGACCCCGGGACAGTCCAGGAGACCCAGTACTTC. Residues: CASSDPGTVQETQYF.

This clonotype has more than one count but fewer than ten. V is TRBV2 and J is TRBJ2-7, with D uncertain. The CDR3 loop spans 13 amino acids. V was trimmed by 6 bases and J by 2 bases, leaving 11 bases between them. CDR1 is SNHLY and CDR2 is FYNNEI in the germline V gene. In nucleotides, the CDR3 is TGTGCCAGCAGCGTTCATGGTACCTACGAGCAGTACTTC. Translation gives CASSVHGTYEQYF.